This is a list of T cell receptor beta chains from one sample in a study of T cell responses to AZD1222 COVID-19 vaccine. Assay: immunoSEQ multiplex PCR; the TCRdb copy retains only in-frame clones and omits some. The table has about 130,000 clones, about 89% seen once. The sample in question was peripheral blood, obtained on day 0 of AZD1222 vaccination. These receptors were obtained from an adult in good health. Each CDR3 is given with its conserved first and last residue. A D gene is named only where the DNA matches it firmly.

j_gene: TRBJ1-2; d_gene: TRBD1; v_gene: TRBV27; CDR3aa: CASQPGQGIGGYTF
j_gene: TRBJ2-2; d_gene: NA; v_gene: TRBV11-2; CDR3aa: CASSLIPGAAEELFF
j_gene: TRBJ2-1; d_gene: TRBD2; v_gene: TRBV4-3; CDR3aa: CASSLAGGFTEQFF
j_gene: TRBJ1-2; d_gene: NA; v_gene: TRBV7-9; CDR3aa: CASSLLGRVLFWEMYGYTF
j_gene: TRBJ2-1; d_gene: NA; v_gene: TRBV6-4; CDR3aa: CASSEEGGGSEQFF
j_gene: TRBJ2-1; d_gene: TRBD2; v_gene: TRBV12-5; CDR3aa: CASGLGFSGRTNEQFF
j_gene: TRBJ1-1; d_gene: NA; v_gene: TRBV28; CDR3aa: CASSLGRVDTEAFF
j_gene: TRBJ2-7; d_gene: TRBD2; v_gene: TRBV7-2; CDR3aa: CASSIAGGNYEQYF
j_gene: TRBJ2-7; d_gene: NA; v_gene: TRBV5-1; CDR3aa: CASTPGTFYEQYF
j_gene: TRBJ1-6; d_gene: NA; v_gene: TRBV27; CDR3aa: CASSSKGPQPGYNSPLHF
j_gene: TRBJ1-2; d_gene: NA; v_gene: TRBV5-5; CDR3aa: CASVSVNYGYTF
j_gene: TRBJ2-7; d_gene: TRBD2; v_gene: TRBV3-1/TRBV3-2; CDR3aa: CASSQDSGTWGEQYF
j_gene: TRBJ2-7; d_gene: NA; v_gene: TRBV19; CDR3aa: CASTPRAQVGVYEQYF
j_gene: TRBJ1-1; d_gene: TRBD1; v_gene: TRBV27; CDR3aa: CASSFNRDRVNTEAFF
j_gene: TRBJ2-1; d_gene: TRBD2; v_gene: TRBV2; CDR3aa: CASRTRTSRERAEQFF
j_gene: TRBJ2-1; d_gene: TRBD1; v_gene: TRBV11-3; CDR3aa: CASRNRGDEQFF
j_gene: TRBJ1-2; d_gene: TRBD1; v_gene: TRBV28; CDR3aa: CASSSPYLGTAYGYTF
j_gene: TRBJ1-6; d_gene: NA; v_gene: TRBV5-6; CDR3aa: CASSFGGSRVDSPLHF
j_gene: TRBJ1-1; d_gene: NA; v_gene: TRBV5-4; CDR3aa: CASSLALWNTEAFF
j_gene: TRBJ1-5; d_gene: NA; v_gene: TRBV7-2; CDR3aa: CASSLDSRQYSNQPQHF
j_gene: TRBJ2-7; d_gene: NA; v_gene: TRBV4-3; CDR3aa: CASSQDFNLISYEQYF
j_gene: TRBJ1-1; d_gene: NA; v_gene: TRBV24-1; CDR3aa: CATSAGNTEAFF
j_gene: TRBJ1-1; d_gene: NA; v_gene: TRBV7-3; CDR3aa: CASSLSGLMNTEAFF
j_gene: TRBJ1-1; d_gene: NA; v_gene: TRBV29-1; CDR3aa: CSVEGWETGGAVYTEAFF
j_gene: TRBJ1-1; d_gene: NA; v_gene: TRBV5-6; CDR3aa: CASSPLRLLGTEAFF
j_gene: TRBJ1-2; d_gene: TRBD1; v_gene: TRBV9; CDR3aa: CASSARDSYGYTF
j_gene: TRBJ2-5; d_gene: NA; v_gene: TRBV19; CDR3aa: CASSIGGASETQYF
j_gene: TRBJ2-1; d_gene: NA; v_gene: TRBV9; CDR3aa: CASSVIQGGWNEQFF
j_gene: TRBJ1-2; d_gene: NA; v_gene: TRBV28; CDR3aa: CASRDVKRQANYGYTF
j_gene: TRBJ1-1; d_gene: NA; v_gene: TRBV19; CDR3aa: CASSISDNTEAFF
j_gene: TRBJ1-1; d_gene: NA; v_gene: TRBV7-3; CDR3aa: CASSLIQMNTEAFF
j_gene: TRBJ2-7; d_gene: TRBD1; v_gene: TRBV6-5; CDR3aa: CASSWTGDTYEQYF
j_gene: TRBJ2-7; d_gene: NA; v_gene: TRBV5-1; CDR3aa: CASSLEGFPREEQYF
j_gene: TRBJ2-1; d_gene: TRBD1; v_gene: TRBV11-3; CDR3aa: CASSSPDGQGAYNEQFF
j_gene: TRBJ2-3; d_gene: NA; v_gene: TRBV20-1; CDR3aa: CSASSAVGTDTQYF
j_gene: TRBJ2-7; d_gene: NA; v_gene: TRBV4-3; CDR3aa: CASSRGADGIYEQYF
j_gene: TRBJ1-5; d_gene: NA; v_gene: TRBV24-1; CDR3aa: CATSDRVNQPQHF
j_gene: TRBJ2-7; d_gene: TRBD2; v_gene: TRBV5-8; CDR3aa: CASSRHLAGGNHYEQYF
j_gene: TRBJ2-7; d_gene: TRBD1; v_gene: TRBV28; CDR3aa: CASSSGQSSYEQYF
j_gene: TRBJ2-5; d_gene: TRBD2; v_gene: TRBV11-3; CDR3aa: CASSLGGLAGGSGQETQYF
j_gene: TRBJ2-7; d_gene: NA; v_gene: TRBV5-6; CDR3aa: CASSLGGGFYEQYF